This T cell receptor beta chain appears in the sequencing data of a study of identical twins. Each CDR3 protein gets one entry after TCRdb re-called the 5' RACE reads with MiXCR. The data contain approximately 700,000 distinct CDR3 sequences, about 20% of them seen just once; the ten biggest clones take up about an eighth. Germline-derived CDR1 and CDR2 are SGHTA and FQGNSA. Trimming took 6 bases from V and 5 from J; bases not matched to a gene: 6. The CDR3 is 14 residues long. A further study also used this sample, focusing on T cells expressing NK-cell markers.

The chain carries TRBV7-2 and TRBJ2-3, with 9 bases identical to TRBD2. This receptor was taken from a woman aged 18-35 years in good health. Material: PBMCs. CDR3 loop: CASRPTSGGDTQYF. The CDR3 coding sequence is TGTGCCAGCAGACCGACTAGCGGTGGAGATACGCAGTATTTT.